The 25 T cell receptor beta chains reported below all come from one sample, sequenced in a study of T cells after posttransplantation cyclophosphamide. Sequencing was performed with immunoSEQ multiplex PCR; in TCRdb, only in-frame clones are kept and a portion is missing. Captured here are around 34,000 clones, none seen once; the top ten comprise around 7%. The material sequenced was PBMCs. These receptor sequences come from a woman between 50 and 59 years old in good health and a related stem cell transplant donor.

This clone was detected ten times or more. V and J are TRBV10-3 and TRBJ2-7; D might be TRBD2 (6 bases). The CDR3 is 12 residues long. From germline, CDR1 is ENHRY and CDR2 SYGVKD. Trimming removed 6 bases at V and 6 bases at J, with 12 bases between. The CDR3 protein is CAISQTSSEQYF. The CDR3 nucleotides read TGTGCCATCAGCCAGACTAGTTCCGAGCAGTACTTC.

The CDR3 nucleotides are TGCAGCGTTGAAATACTAGCGGGAGCACAAGAGACCCAGTACTTC. It codes for CSVEILAGAQETQYF. The rearrangement links TRBV29-1 to TRBJ2-5, with TRBD2 matching 11 bases. Germline assignment: CDR1 SQVTM and CDR2 ANQGSEA. The CDR3 has 15 amino acids. J lost 2 bases, V lost 2 bases, and 4 bases had no gene match.

This clone was observed a handful of times. The chain combines TRBV5-1 with TRBJ2-2; 8 bases match TRBD1. V lost 3 bases, J lost 7 bases, and 8 bases stayed unmatched. This CDR3 is 15 amino acids long. CDR1 and CDR2 from the germline V gene are SGHRS and YFSETQ. The CDR3 DNA follows: TGCGCCAGCAGCTCCCTGACAGGGGTGGACGGGGAGCTGTTTTTT. This translates into CASSSLTGVDGELFF.

This clone was found many times. This chain uses TRBV5-4 with TRBJ2-3; weak D call: TRBD1 (6 bases). Germline V gene sequence: CDR1 SGHNT, CDR2 YYREEE (reference sequence). Trimming stripped 4 bases from V and 2 bases from J, with 14 bases between. The CDR3 runs 15 residues. CDR3 sequence: CASSTIQGITDTQYF. The CDR3 nucleotides read TGTGCCAGCAGCACTATACAGGGTATCACAGATACGCAGTATTTT. The variable domain in full, completed from reference TRBV5-4 and TRBJ2-3, reads ETGVTQSPTHLIKTRGQQVTLRCSSQSGHNTVSWYQQALGQGPQFIFQYYREEENGRGNFPPRFSGLQFPNYSSELNVNALELDDSALYLCASSTIQGITDTQYFGPGTRLTVL.

This clone was detected many times. The DNA for the CDR3 is TGTGCCAGTAGTATCTCTGCAACTAATGAAAAACTGTTTTTT. Translated, it gives CASSISATNEKLFF. The genes are TRBV19 and TRBJ1-4; D remains ambiguous. V gave up 3 bases and J gave up 0 bases, with 5 bases separating them. In germline, CDR1 is LNHDA, CDR2 SQIVND (reference sequence). The CDR3 has 14 residues.

The sample holds many counts of this clone. V gene TRBV28 combines with J gene TRBJ2-7; possibly TRBD2 for D (6 bases). Trimming cost V 10 bases and J 3 bases, with 25 bases left between them. This CDR3 is 16 amino acids long. Germline loops: CDR1 MDHEN, CDR2 SYDVKM. The CDR3, as DNA: TGTGCCACCTCTCTCTTACGCGGGGCGGTAAGCTACGAGCAGTACTTC. Translating gives CATSLLRGAVSYEQYF.

This clone was seen only a few times. This chain uses TRBV29-1 with TRBJ2-7; D unclear. This CDR3 has 13 amino acids. Germline V lookup: CDR1 SQVTM, CDR2 ANQGSEA. Trimming pared 6 bases from V and 1 base from J, leaving 13 bases between. CDR3 region: CSVQVTLSYEQYF. CDR3 DNA sequence: TGCAGCGTGCAGGTTACCCTATCCTACGAGCAGTACTTC.

This clone was detected ten times or more. The V gene is TRBV5-1, the J gene TRBJ2-7, with 8 bases lining up with TRBD1. The CDR3 is made up of 15 amino acids. Per germline, CDR1 SGHRS and CDR2 YFSETQ. V was pared by 3 bases and J by 5 bases, with 10 bases of the junction left unmatched. The CDR3 sequence is CASSYQQLTGDEQYF. DNA of the CDR3: TGCGCCAGCAGCTACCAACAATTGACAGGGGACGAGCAGTACTTC.

V gene TRBV24-1 combines with J gene TRBJ2-5, with 9 bases fitting TRBD1. J gave up 5 bases and V 6 bases, and 6 bases lay outside the gene matches. The CDR3 loop spans 14 amino acids. Germline CDR1 is KGHDR and CDR2 is SFDVKD. CDR3 loop: CATSSGQGLETQYF. Here the CDR3 DNA reads TGTGCCACCAGTTCGGGACAGGGTTTGGAGACCCAGTACTTC.

The chain joins TRBV6-1 to TRBJ2-5, with TRBD1 matching 7 bases. The CDR3 sequence is 15 residues long. Trimming removed 7 bases from V and 2 bases from J; junction bases left unmatched: 10. The germline V gene has CDR1 MNHNS and CDR2 SASEGT. Here the CDR3 reads CASTTMTGKQETQYF. The CDR3 coding sequence is TGTGCCAGCACCACAATGACAGGGAAACAAGAGACCCAGTACTTC.

This clone was seen many times. This rearrangement joins TRBV7-2 to TRBJ1-5; the D is unclear. The germline CDR1 and CDR2 sequences are SGHTA and FQGNSA. CDR3 size: 13 residues. Trimming took off 2 bases at V and 7 bases at J, with 9 bases between the two ends. The CDR3 nucleotides are TGTGCCAGCAGCTTATCCGAGCGCCAGCCCCAGCATTTT. Translated: CASSLSERQPQHF. The full variable domain, in which reference TRBV7-2 and TRBJ1-5 provide the parts outside the CDR3, is GAGVSQSPSNKVTEKGKDVELRCDPISGHTALYWYRQSLGQGLEFLIYFQGNSAPDKSGLPSDRFSAERTGGSVSTLTIQRTQQEDSAVYLCASSLSERQPQHFGDGTRLSIL.

Ten or more counts support this clone. The CDR3, as DNA: TGTGCCAGCTCACCTGGACTAGCGGGGGACTACGAGCAGTACTTC. It encodes CASSPGLAGDYEQYF. This chain joins TRBV18 and TRBJ2-7, with 13 bases matching TRBD2. The V gene end was trimmed by 3 bases and the J gene end by 3 bases; junction bases not matched to a gene: 2. This CDR3 is built from 15 residues. The germline V gene has CDR1 KGHSH and CDR2 LQKENI.

V usage is TRBV20-1 and J usage is TRBJ2-5; the D is unclear. CDR1 and CDR2 from the germline V gene are DFQATT and SNEGSKA (reference sequence). Trimming shortened V by 6 bases and J by 9 bases, and 5 bases separated the two germline ends. The CDR3 is made up of 8 amino acids. CDR3 sequence: CSASAQYF. Here the CDR3 DNA reads TGCAGTGCCTCGGCCCAGTACTTC.

This clone showed up many times. The chain couples TRBV18 to TRBJ2-7; a weak D match, TRBD2 (6 bases). V gave up 0 bases and J gave up 3 bases, with 12 bases separating them. CDR3 length: 15 amino acids. CDR1 and CDR2 (germline): KGHSH, LQKENI. The CDR3 coding sequence is TGTGCCAGCTCACCACCGGGACTTTACCACTACGAGCAGTACTTC. Its protein is CASSPPGLYHYEQYF.

This clone came up a few times. The rearrangement links TRBV4-1 to TRBJ2-2, with 8 bases fitting TRBD2. The CDR3 is 19 amino acids. Germline assignment: CDR1 MGHRA and CDR2 YSYEKL. The V gene end was trimmed by 1 base and the J gene end by 1 base; junction bases not matched to a gene: 11. CDR3: CASSQGRGARRGNTGELFF. The CDR3 DNA reads TGCGCCAGCAGCCAAGGGCGGGGGGCGCGCAGGGGGAACACCGGGGAGCTGTTTTTT.

The CDR3 spells CASSLEQRNTIYF. CDR3 sequence (DNA): TGTGCCAGCAGCTTAGAGCAGAGAAACACCATATATTTT. This chain uses TRBV11-2 with TRBJ1-3; no clear D gene. The V end lost 0 bases, the J end lost 5 bases, and 5 bases lay between the germline ends. The CDR3 runs to 13 residues. The V gene's germline CDR1 is SGHAT and CDR2 FQNNGV.

In its sample, this clone was seen many times. The chain is built from TRBV7-3 and TRBJ1-2; a weak D match, TRBD1 (6 bases). Germline V gene lookup returns CDR1 SGHTA and CDR2 FQGTGA. The CDR3 covers 13 residues. V was trimmed by 3 bases and J by 8 bases, leaving 13 bases between them. In nucleotides, the CDR3 is TGTGCCAGCAGCTTTGAACCAGGGGAAGGCTACACCTTC. This gives the protein CASSFEPGEGYTF.

This clone was detected many times. The V call is TRBV28, the J call TRBJ2-7; TRBD1 might be the D (6 bases). Germline CDR1 MDHEN, CDR2 SYDVKM. V gave up 11 bases and J gave up 1 base, with 21 bases separating them. This CDR3 region has 15 residues. The CDR3 nucleotides read TGTGCCTGGTGTCCTGGGGGCCTAAAATCCTACGAGCAGTACTTC. Translated: CAWCPGGLKSYEQYF.

This clone was counted many times. The chain is built from TRBV7-2 and TRBJ2-7; 11 bases align to TRBD1. Per the germline V gene, CDR1 is SGHTA and CDR2 is FQGNSA. The CDR3 consists of 15 residues. The V gene end was trimmed by 4 bases and the J gene end by 4 bases; junction bases not matched to a gene: 6. CDR3 sequence (DNA): TGTGCCAGCAGCTCGACCGGGACAGGGGGATACGAGCAGTACTTC. Encoded protein: CASSSTGTGGYEQYF.

This clone was recorded at least ten times. In DNA, the CDR3 is TGTGCTAGTGCCCCTCTAGGAGGTTGGGGCACAGATACGCAGTATTTT. The encoded protein is CASAPLGGWGTDTQYF. The J gene is TRBJ2-3, the V gene TRBV12-5; D possibly corresponds to TRBD2 (5 bases). The CDR3 length is 16 residues. The V and J ends lost 7 bases and 1 base respectively, with 18 bases between them. The germline CDR1 and CDR2 sequences are LGHNT and FRNRAP.

Ten or more counts support this clone. The chain combines TRBV12-3 or TRBV12-4 with TRBJ2-1; weak D call: TRBD1 (6 bases). This CDR3 comprises 16 residues. V lost 3 bases and J lost 4, with 16 bases in between. CDR3 residues: CASSFSLQGRYNEQFF. The CDR3 DNA reads as TGTGCCAGCAGTTTTTCCCTCCAGGGGCGGTACAATGAGCAGTTCTTC.

This clone appeared many times. The V gene is TRBV7-8, the J gene TRBJ1-5; 9 nucleotides match TRBD1. Germline V lookup: CDR1 SGHVS, CDR2 FQNEAQ. The CDR3 runs to 15 residues. J was trimmed by 7 bases and V by 3 bases; bases with no gene match: 7. This CDR3 reads CASSFGTGQRQPQHF. CDR3 nucleotides: TGTGCCAGCAGCTTCGGGACAGGGCAGAGGCAGCCCCAGCATTTT.

This clone appeared many times. As DNA, the CDR3 is TGTGCCAGCAGTTATAGACAGATGAACACTGAAGCTTTCTTT. It translates to CASSYRQMNTEAFF. The chain is built from TRBV6-6 and TRBJ1-1, with a tentative D call TRBD1 (5 bases). This CDR3 has 14 residues. Trimming shortened V by 3 bases and J by 0 bases, and 8 bases separated the two germline ends. The V gene's germline CDR1 is MNHNY and CDR2 SVGAGI (reference sequence).

This clone was seen at least ten times. The chain has TRBV7-2 and TRBJ2-5; D ambiguous. CDR1 and CDR2 (germline): SGHTA, FQGNSA. V lost 4 bases and J 4 bases, leaving 7 bases between the germline ends. The CDR3 sequence is 12 residues long. CDR3 residues: CASSSDLETQYF. The CDR3 DNA reads TGTGCCAGCAGCTCAGATCTAGAGACCCAGTACTTC. Full variable domain (remainder filled in from reference TRBV7-2 and TRBJ2-5): GAGVSQSPSNKVTEKGKDVELRCDPISGHTALYWYRQSLGQGLEFLIYFQGNSAPDKSGLPSDRFSAERTGGSVSTLTIQRTQQEDSAVYLCASSSDLETQYFGPGTRLLVL.

This clone has a count of ten or more. The rearrangement links TRBV4-1 to TRBJ1-3; D may be TRBD1 (6 bases). From germline, CDR1 is MGHRA and CDR2 YSYEKL. V dropped 0 bases and J dropped 3 bases, with 15 bases sitting between them. CDR3 length equals 17 residues. The CDR3 nucleotides are TGCGCCAGCAGCCAAGATAGGGGGGGTGGGTTTGGAAACACCATATATTTT. Translated: CASSQDRGGGFGNTIYF.